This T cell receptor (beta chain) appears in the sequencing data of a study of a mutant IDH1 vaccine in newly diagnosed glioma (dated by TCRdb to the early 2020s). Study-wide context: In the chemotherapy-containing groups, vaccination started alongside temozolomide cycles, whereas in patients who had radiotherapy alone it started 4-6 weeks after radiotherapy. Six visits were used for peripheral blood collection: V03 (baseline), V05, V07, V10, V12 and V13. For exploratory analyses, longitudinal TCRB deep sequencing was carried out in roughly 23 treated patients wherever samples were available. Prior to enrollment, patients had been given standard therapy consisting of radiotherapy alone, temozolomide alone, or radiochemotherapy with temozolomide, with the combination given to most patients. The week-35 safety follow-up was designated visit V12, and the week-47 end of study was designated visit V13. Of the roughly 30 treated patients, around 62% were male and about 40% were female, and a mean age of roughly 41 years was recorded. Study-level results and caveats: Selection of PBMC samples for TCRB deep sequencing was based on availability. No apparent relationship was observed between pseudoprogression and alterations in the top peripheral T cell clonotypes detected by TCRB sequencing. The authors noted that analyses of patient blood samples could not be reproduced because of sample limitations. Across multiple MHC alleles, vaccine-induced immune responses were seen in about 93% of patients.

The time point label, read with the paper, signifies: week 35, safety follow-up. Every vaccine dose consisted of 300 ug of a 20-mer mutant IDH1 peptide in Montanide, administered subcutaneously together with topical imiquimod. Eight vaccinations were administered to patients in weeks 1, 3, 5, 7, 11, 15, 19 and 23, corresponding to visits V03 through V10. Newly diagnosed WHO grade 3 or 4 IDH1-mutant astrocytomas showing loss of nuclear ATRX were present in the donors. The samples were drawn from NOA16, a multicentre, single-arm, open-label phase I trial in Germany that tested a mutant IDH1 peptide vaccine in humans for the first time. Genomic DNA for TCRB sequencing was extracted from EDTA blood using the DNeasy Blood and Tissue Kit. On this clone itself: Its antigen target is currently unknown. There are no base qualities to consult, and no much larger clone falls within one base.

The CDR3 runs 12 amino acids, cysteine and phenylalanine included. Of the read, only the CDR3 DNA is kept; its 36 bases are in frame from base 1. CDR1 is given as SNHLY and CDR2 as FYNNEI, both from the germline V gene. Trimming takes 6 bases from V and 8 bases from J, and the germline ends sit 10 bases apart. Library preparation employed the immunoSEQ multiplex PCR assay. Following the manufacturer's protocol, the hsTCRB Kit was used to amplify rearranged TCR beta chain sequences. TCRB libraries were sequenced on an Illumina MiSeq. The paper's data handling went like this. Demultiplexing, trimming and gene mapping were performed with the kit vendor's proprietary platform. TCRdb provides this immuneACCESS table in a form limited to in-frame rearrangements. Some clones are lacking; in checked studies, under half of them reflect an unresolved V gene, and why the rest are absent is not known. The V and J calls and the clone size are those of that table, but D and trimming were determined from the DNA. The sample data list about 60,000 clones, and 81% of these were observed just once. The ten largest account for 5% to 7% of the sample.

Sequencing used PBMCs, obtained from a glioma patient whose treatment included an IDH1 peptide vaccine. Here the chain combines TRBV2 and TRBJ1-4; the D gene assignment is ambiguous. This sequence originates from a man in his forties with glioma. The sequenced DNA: TGTGCCAGCAGGCCCCAACGGGAAAAACTGTTTTTT. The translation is CASRPQREKLFF.